Listed below are T cell receptor beta chains from one sample, sequenced in a study of blood T cell repertoires in COVID-19. Profiling relied on immunoSEQ multiplex PCR, and the TCRdb table lists in-frame clones only, not all of them. The sample includes 150,000 to 200,000 clones, 80% of them seen just once. The sample consisted of PBMCs or T cells enriched from blood (not recorded which). These receptors came from a man between 40 and 49 years old who had recovered from COVID-19. CDR3s leave out the opening cysteine and the closing phenylalanine or tryptophan. A row's size may be missing; if present it is once, few, many or a size class.

TRBV5-1	TRBJ2-2	NA	ASRKPRDTPNTGELF
TRBV27	TRBJ2-7	once	ASSRPTGTGVTGEQY
TRBV19	TRBJ1-1	once	ASSTSSRQKAF
TRBV29-1	TRBJ2-7	NA	SVVGQGANEQY
TRBV6-5	TRBJ1-3	once	ASRTASGNTIY
TRBV6-1	TRBJ2-1	few	ASSEQGEKYNEQF
TRBV6-1	TRBJ2-7	once	ASSEWRAGATYEQY
TRBV2	TRBJ1-1	NA	ASIDRSNTEAF
TRBV9	TRBJ2-3	NA	ASSVRTGTDTQY
TRBV27	TRBJ2-3	NA	ASSLGVGDTQY
TRBV3-1/TRBV3-2	TRBJ2-7	NA	ASSLGLTSYEQY
TRBV7-2	TRBJ2-1	NA	ASSLGINNEQF
TRBV24-1	TRBJ2-3	NA	ATSDSQGTDTQY
TRBV6-5	TRBJ2-3	NA	ASRLLALATDTQY
TRBV5-1	TRBJ1-1	NA	ASSRQGQNTEAF
TRBV7-3	TRBJ2-3	NA	ASSRRATDTQY
TRBV27	TRBJ1-1	once	ASSLSFWGGGEAF
TRBV3-1/TRBV3-2	TRBJ1-6	few	ASRLRDTNNSPLH
TRBV12-2	TRBJ2-5	NA	ASRFLMGGAFQETQY
TRBV13	TRBJ2-7	NA	ASSLTAGDYEQY
TRBV4-1	TRBJ1-6	NA	ASSPLIRGRDSPLH
TRBV18	TRBJ1-3	NA	ASSRGTAGGNTIY
TRBV10-2	TRBJ2-1	NA	ASSESGLVVNEQF
TRBV11-3	TRBJ2-2	NA	ASSSQGANTGELF